The 22 T cell receptor beta chains below all came from one sample that was sequenced in a study of OX40 agonist ivuxolimab in advanced cancers. Assay used: immunoSEQ multiplex PCR; TCRdb lists only in-frame clones, some missing. The sample consists of 50,000 or so clones, 86% of them appearing once. The sample in question was CD4+ or CD8+ T cells sorted from blood, obtained in a trial of the OX40 agonist ivuxolimab. These receptors originate from an adult with an advanced solid tumor such as melanoma, head and neck, liver or kidney cancer.

The chain combines TRBV6-5 with TRBJ2-1; no clear D gene. V was shortened by 5 bases and J by 5 bases, with 13 bases between the two germline ends. Germline CDR1 is MNHEY and CDR2 is SVGAGI. The CDR3 totals 14 residues. The CDR3 DNA sequence: TGTGCCAGCAGTCCCACCGGGTCTAACAATGAGCAGTTCTTC. It codes for CASSPTGSNNEQFF.

The chain is built from TRBV29-1 and TRBJ2-5, with D possibly matching TRBD2 (7 bases). V gave up 1 base and J gave up 5 bases, with 29 bases separating them. This CDR3 spans 19 amino acids. CDR1 is SQVTM and CDR2 is ANQGSEA in the germline V gene. This CDR3 is CSVEGFPGGIERQGETQYF. The CDR3 DNA follows: TGCAGCGTTGAAGGGTTTCCGGGGGGCATTGAAAGGCAAGGGGAGACCCAGTACTTC. The full variable domain, with the rest looked up from reference TRBV29-1 and TRBJ2-5, is SAVISQKPSRDICQRGTSLTIQCQVDSQVTMMFWYRQQPGQSLTLIATANQGSEATYESGFVIDKFPISRPNLTFSTLTVSNMSPEDSSIYLCSVEGFPGGIERQGETQYFGPGTRLLVL.

The rearrangement joins TRBV7-9 to TRBJ2-1; 7 positions agree with TRBD1. Germline values: CDR1 SEHNR, CDR2 FQNEAQ (reference sequence). This CDR3 comprises 15 residues. V lost 8 bases, J lost 8 bases, and 15 bases stayed unmatched. In DNA form, the CDR3 reads TGTGCCAGCGTCCCCCCGGACAGGTCGTCAGATGAGCAGTTCTTC. Its translation is CASVPPDRSSDEQFF.

The gene calls are TRBV28 and TRBJ1-2; no firm D call. The V gene's germline CDR1 is MDHEN and CDR2 SYDVKM. This CDR3 is 13 amino acids long. Between the trimmed V and J ends, which lost 7 bases and 2 bases, there was a span of 11 bases. The CDR3 here is CASKPVRNYGYTF. The CDR3 DNA reads as TGTGCCAGCAAGCCCGTGAGGAACTATGGCTACACCTTC.

V gene TRBV27 combines with J gene TRBJ1-2; 9 bases align to TRBD1. The CDR3 length is 14 residues. J was trimmed by 3 bases and V by 5 bases; bases with no gene match: 4. Germline V lookup: CDR1 MNHEY, CDR2 SMNVEV (reference sequence). CDR3 bases: TGTGCCAGCAGTAAACAGGGGGCGTACTATGGCTACACCTTC. Its translation is CASSKQGAYYGYTF.

This clone was seen only once. The CDR3 region is CASSPRDFRVSYNSPLHF. CDR3 nucleotide sequence: TGTGCCAGCTCACCACGGGATTTTCGGGTCTCCTATAATTCACCCCTCCACTTT. The J gene is TRBJ1-6, the V gene TRBV18; D ambiguous. Between the trimmed V and J ends, which lost 1 base and 0 bases, there was a span of 13 bases. The CDR3 totals 18 residues. The germline CDR1 and CDR2 sequences are KGHSH and LQKENI.

The chain has TRBV5-4 and TRBJ2-3; D assignment may be TRBD1 or TRBD2 (5 bases each). The CDR3 runs to 13 residues. Germline V lookup: CDR1 SGHNT, CDR2 YYREEE (reference sequence). With 5 bases removed from V and 9 bases from J, the gap between germline ends came to 16 bases. The CDR3 bases are TGTGCCAGCAGATCTCCCGAGAGGGACACGCAGTATTTT. Amino acid sequence: CASRSPERDTQYF.

The rearrangement links TRBV6-5 to TRBJ2-5, with 7 bases fitting TRBD2. Germline trimming cut 6 bases from V and 1 base from J; bases unmatched to any gene: 5. Germline CDR1 is MNHEY and CDR2 is SVGAGI. CDR3 length equals 14 residues. The CDR3 is CASRGWGGQETQYF. DNA for the CDR3: TGTGCCAGCAGGGGGTGGGGGGGCCAAGAGACCCAGTACTTC.

This clone has a handful of counts. The chain has TRBV6-6 and TRBJ1-5; D not certain. Germline assignment: CDR1 MNHNY and CDR2 SVGAGI (reference sequence). V shed 3 bases and J shed 8 bases, with 5 bases lying between them. The CDR3 covers 11 residues. CDR3 protein: CASSYGEPQHF. The CDR3 DNA sequence: TGTGCCAGCAGTTATGGGGAGCCCCAGCATTTT.

The rearrangement uses TRBV2 and TRBJ1-3; maybe TRBD1 (6 bases). The CDR3 is 15 residues long. CDR1 and CDR2 from the germline V gene are SNHLY and FYNNEI. Trimming cost V 5 bases and J 4 bases, with 15 bases left between them. CDR3: CASSRDLGTGNTIYF. In nucleotides, the CDR3 is TGTGCCAGCAGTCGGGACCTTGGGACAGGAAACACCATATATTTT.

The J gene is TRBJ2-1, the V gene TRBV4-3; D is undetermined. The CDR3 has 15 residues. From germline, CDR1 is LGHNA and CDR2 YSLEER. Trimming took off 8 bases at V and 7 bases at J, with 21 bases between the two ends. DNA for the CDR3: TGCGCCAGCTCTCAATGGTACGGAATCGGGAATGAGCAGTTCTTC. It is translated as CASSQWYGIGNEQFF.

The rearrangement uses TRBV5-4 and TRBJ1-6, with 7 bases matching TRBD1. V shed 5 bases, J shed 16 bases, and the junction held 9 bases outside the gene matches. CDR3 size: 12 residues. Germline CDR1 SGHNT, CDR2 YYREEE (reference sequence). The CDR3 bases are TGTGCCAGCAGGTCCGGACAGGAGACACTCCACTTT. Its translation is CASRSGQETLHF.

V is TRBV11-2 and J is TRBJ2-7; the D is unclear. This CDR3 has 14 amino acids. V was pared by 5 bases and J by 0 bases, with 11 bases between. Germline V CDR1 and CDR2: SGHAT, FQNNGV. The CDR3 here is CASSPRDGSYEQYF. Here the CDR3 DNA reads TGTGCCAGCAGCCCCCGCGACGGCTCCTACGAGCAGTACTTC.

This clone was counted a single time. V is TRBV2 and J is TRBJ1-1; D ambiguous. The CDR3 runs to 16 residues. Germline lookup yields CDR1 SNHLY and CDR2 FYNNEI. V lost 2 bases and J lost 0, with 13 bases in between. DNA of the CDR3: TGTGCCAGCAGTGAAAAGGGCCAGCAGATGAACACTGAAGCTTTCTTT. Its protein product is CASSEKGQQMNTEAFF.

The chain combines TRBV21-1 with TRBJ1-5. TRBV21-1 is a listed pseudogene. This CDR3 is 17 amino acids long. CDR3 residues: CASPLRSGARGAQPQHF. CDR3 DNA sequence: TGTGCCAGCCCTTTACGGAGCGGGGCCCGGGGGGCACAGCCCCAGCATTTT.

V is TRBV5-4 and J is TRBJ2-6; D gene uncertain. With 2 bases removed from V and 0 bases from J, the gap between germline ends came to 0 bases. The CDR3 loop spans 13 amino acids. Looked up from germline, CDR1 is SGHNT and CDR2 is YYREEE (reference sequence). The CDR3, as DNA: TGTGCCAGCAGCTTCTCTGGGGCCAACGTCCTGACTTTC. Translation gives CASSFSGANVLTF.

The CDR3 DNA reads as TGTGCCACCAGCCTGGGCAATCAGCCCCAGCATTTT. Translating it yields CATSLGNQPQHF. The genes are TRBV15 and TRBJ1-5; no firm D call. Between the trimmed V and J ends, which lost 5 bases and 2 bases, there was a span of 4 bases. The CDR3 contains 12 residues. Germline values: CDR1 LNHNV, CDR2 YYDKDF (reference sequence).

The chain couples TRBV5-4 to TRBJ1-1; a possible D gene is TRBD1 (5 bases). The CDR3 loop spans 16 amino acids. Germline CDR1 SGHNT, CDR2 YYREEE (reference sequence). Trimming took off 0 bases at V and 7 bases at J, with 19 bases between the two ends. Written as DNA, the CDR3 is TGTGCCAGCAGCTTGGGGCTTCAGGGTGTGCAAGGTGAAGCTTTCTTT. Translated: CASSLGLQGVQGEAFF.

J is TRBJ1-4 and V is TRBV7-9; D might be TRBD1 (5 bases). CDR3 length: 15 amino acids. Germline CDR1 reads SEHNR; CDR2 reads FQNEAQ (reference sequence). V lost 5 bases, J lost 5 bases, and 15 bases lay in between. The CDR3 bases are TGTGCCAGCAGCCCCTGGGACGGTAGGAATGAAAAACTGTTTTTT. Its translation is CASSPWDGRNEKLFF. Variable domain in full (rest from reference TRBV7-9 and TRBJ1-4): DTGVSQNPRHKITKRGQNVTFRCDPISEHNRLYWYRQTLGQGPEFLTYFQNEAQLEKSRLLSDRFSAERPKGSFSTLEIQRTEQGDSAMYLCASSPWDGRNEKLFFGSGTQLSVL.

The chain couples TRBV7-6 to TRBJ2-1, with D unresolved. Trimming removed 4 bases at V and 8 bases at J, with 6 bases between. The CDR3 runs to 11 residues. Germline lookup yields CDR1 SGHVS and CDR2 FNYEAQ. The CDR3 nucleotides are TGTGCCAGCAGCTCTGGGGATGAGCAGTTCTTC. Protein sequence: CASSSGDEQFF.

About this clone itself: Without the conserved terminal phenylalanine or tryptophan, this CDR3 likely stems from a read error. The chain links TRBV6-6 to TRBJ1-6; D call uncertain. Trimming shortened V by 5 bases and J by 3 bases, and 8 bases separated the two germline ends. The CDR3 has 14 residues. Germline V gives CDR1 MNHNY, CDR2 SVGAGI (reference sequence). The CDR3 loop is CASSRGIYNSPLHL. DNA for the CDR3: TGTGCCAGCAGTCGGGGAATCTATAATTCACCCCTCCACCTT.

V usage is TRBV19 and J usage is TRBJ1-1; 8 nucleotides agree with TRBD1. With V trimmed by 5 bases and J by 3 bases, 11 bases remained unmatched. Germline V gene sequence: CDR1 LNHDA, CDR2 SQIVND (reference sequence). This CDR3 is built from 16 residues. The CDR3 loop reads CASSPRDRGPYTEAFF. Here the CDR3 DNA reads TGTGCCAGTAGTCCCCGCGACAGGGGACCCTACACTGAAGCTTTCTTT. Based on the CDR3 plus reference TRBV19 and TRBJ1-1, the full variable domain is DGGITQSPKYLFRKEGQNVTLSCEQNLNHDAMYWYRQDPGQGLRLIYYSQIVNDFQKGDIAEGYSVSREKKESFPLTVTSAQKNPTAFYLCASSPRDRGPYTEAFFGQGTRLTVV.